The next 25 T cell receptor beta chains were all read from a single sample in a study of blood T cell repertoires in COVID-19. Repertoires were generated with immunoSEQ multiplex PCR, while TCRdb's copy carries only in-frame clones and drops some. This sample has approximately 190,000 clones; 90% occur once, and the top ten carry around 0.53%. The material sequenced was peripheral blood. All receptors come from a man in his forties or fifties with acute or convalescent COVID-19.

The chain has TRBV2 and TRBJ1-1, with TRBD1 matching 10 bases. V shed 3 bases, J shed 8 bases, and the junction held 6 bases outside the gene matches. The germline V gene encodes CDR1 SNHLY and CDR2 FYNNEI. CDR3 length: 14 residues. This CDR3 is CASSEDRGFEEAFF. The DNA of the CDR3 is TGTGCCAGCAGTGAGGACAGGGGGTTCGAGGAAGCTTTCTTT.

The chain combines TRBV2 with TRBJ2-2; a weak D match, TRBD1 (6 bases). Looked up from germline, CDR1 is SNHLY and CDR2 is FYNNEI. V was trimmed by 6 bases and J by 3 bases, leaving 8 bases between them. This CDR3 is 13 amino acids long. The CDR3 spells CASRAGDTGELFF. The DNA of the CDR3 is TGTGCCAGCAGGGCAGGGGACACCGGGGAGCTGTTTTTT.

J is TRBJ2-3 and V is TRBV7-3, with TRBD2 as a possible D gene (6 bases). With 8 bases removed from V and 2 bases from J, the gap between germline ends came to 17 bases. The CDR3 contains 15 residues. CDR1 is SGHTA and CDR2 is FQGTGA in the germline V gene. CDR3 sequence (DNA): TGTGCCAGCGCCCCAGGCGGGATCCCCACAGATACGCAGTATTTT. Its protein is CASAPGGIPTDTQYF.

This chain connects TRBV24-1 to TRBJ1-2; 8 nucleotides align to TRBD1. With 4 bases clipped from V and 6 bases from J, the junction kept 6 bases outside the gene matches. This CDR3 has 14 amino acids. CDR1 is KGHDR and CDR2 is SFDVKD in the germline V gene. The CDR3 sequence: CATSDRQGQDGYTF. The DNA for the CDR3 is TGTGCCACCAGTGACCGACAGGGACAGGATGGCTACACCTTC.

DNA of the CDR3: TGTGCCAGCAGTTCTCCGGGAACAAACACCATATATTTT. Translating it yields CASSSPGTNTIYF. This chain connects TRBV28 to TRBJ1-3, with no clear D. The CDR3 loop spans 13 amino acids. V dropped 4 bases and J dropped 6 bases, with 10 bases sitting between them. CDR1 and CDR2 (germline): MDHEN, SYDVKM.

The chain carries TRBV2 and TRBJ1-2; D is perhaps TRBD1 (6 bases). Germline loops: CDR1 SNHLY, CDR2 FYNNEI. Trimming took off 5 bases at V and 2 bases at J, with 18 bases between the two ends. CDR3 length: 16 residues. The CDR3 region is CASSNFRDNGNYGYTF. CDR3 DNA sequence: TGTGCCAGCAGTAACTTCAGGGACAACGGGAACTATGGCTACACCTTC.

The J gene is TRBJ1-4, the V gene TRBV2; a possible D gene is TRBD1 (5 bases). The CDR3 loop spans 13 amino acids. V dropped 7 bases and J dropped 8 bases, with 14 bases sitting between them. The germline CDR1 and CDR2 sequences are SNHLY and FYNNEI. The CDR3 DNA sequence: TGTGCCAGCACCGGGGGGTTTGGGGAAAAACTGTTTTTT. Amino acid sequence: CASTGGFGEKLFF.

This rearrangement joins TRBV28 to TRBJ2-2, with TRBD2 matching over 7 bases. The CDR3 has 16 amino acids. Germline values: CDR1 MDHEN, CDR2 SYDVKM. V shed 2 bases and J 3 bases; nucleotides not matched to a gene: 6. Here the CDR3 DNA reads TGTGCCAGCAGTTTAGCGGGGGAGCGGTACACCGGGGAGCTGTTTTTT. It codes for CASSLAGERYTGELFF.

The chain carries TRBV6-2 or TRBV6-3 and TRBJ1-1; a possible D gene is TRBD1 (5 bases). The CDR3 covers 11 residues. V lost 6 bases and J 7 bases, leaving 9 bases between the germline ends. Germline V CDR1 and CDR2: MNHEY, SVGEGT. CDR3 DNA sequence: TGTGCCAGCAGCTCAGGGCGTGAAGCTTTCTTT. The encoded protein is CASSSGREAFF.

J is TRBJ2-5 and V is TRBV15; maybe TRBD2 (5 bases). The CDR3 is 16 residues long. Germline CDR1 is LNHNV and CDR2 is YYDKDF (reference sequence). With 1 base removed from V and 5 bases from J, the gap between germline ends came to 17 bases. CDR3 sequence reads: CATSRGLSGSRETQYF. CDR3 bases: TGTGCCACCAGCAGAGGGCTTTCGGGGTCACGGGAGACCCAGTACTTC.

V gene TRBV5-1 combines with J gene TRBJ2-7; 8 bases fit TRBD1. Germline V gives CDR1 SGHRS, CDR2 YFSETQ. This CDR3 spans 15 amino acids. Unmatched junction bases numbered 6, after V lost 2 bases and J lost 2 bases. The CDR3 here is CASSLGQGDTYEQYF. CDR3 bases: TGCGCCAGCAGCTTAGGACAGGGTGACACCTACGAGCAGTACTTC.

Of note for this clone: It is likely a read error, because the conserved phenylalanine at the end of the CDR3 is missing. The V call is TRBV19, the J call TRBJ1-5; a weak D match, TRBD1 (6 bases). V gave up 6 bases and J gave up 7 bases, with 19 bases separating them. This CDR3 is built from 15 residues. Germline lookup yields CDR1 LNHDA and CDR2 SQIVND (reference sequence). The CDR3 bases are TGTGCCAGTAGGGACAGCCCCGGCCTGGGGCAGCCCCAGCATCTT. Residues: CASRDSPGLGQPQHL.

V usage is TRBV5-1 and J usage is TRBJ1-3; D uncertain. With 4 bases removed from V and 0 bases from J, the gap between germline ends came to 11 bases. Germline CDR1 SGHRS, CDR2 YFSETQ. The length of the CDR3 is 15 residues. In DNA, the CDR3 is TGCGCCAGCAGCCCAACGGGTCTCTCTGGAAACACCATATATTTT. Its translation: CASSPTGLSGNTIYF.

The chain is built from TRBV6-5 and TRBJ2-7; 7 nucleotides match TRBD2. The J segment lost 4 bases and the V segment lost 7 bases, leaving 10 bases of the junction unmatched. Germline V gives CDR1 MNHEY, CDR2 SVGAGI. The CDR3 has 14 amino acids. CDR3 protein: CASTPTGLTYEQYV. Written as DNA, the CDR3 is TGTGCCAGCACCCCGACGGGACTAACGTACGAGCAGTACGTC.

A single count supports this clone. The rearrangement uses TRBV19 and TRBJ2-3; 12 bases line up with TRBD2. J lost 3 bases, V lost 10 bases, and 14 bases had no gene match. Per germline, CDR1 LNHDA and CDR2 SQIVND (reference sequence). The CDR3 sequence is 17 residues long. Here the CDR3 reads CATNLAGGSGKTDTQYF. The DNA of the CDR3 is TGTGCCACCAACCTAGCGGGAGGGTCGGGTAAGACAGATACGCAGTATTTT.

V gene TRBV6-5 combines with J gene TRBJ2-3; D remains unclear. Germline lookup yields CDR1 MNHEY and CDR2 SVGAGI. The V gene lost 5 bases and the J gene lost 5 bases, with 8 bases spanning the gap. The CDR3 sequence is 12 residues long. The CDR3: CASSQVVDTQYF. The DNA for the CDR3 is TGTGCCAGCAGTCAGGTTGTAGATACGCAGTATTTT.

This CDR3 is CAISELYEQFF. As DNA, the CDR3 is TGTGCCATCAGTGAGTTATATGAGCAGTTCTTC. The chain combines TRBV10-3 with TRBJ2-1; D is unresolved. Germline CDR1 ENHRY, CDR2 SYGVKD. Deletions cut 1 base from V and 8 bases from J, with 3 bases between. There are 11 residues in the CDR3.

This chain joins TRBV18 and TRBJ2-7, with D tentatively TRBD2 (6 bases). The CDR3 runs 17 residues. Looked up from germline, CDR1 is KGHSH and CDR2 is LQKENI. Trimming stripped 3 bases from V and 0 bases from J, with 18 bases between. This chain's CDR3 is CASSPTLGSGFSYEQYF. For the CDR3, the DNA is TGTGCCAGCTCACCTACCCTGGGCAGCGGGTTCTCCTACGAGCAGTACTTC.

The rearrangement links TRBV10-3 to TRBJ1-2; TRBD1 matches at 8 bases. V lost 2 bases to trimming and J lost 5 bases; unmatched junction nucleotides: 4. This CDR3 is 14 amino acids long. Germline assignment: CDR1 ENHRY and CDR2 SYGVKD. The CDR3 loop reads CAISERTGPYGYTF. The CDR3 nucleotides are TGTGCCATCAGTGAGCGGACAGGGCCGTATGGCTACACCTTC.

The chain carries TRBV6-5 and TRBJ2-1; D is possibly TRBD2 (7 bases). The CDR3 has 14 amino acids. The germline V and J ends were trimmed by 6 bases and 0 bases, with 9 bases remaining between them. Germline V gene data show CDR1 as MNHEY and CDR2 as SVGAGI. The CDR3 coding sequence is TGTGCCAGCAGGGGAGGGGGCTCCTACAATGAGCAGTTCTTC. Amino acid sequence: CASRGGGSYNEQFF.

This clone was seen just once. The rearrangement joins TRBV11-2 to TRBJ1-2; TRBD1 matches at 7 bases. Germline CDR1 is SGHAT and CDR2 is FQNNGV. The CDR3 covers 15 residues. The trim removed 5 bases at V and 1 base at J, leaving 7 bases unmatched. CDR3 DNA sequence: TGTGCCAGCAGCACCTGGGACAGAAATAACTATGGCTACACCTTC. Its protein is CASSTWDRNNYGYTF.

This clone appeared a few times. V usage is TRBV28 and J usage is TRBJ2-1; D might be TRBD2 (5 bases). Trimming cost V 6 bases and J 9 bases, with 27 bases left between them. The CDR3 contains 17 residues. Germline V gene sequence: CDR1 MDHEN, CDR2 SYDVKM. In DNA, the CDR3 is TGTGCCAGCAGCTACCCCGCGACGGGATTAGGGCCAGCTGAGCAGTTCTTC. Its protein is CASSYPATGLGPAEQFF. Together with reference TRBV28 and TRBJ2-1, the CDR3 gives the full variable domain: DVKVTQSSRYLVKRTGEKVFLECVQDMDHENMFWYRQDPGLGLRLIYFSYDVKMKEKGDIPEGYSVSREKKERFSLILESASTNQTSMYLCASSYPATGLGPAEQFFGPGTRLTVL.

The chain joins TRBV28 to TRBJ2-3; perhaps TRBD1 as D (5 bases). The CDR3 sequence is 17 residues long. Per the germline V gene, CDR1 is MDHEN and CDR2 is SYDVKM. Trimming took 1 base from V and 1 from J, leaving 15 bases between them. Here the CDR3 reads CASSLFSWGRGTDTQYF. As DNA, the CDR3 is TGTGCCAGCAGTTTATTTAGCTGGGGCAGGGGCACAGATACGCAGTATTTT.

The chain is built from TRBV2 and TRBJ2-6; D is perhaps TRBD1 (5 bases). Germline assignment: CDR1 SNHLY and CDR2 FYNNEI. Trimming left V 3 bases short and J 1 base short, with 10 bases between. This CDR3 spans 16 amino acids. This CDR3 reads CASSDQGWSGANVLTF. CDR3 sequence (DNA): TGTGCCAGCAGTGACCAGGGATGGTCTGGGGCCAACGTCCTGACTTTC.

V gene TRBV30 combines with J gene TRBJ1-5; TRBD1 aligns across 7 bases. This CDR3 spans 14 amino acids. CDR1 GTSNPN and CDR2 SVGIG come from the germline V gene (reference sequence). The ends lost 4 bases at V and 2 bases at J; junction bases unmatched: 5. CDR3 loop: CAWTDRAGNQPQHF. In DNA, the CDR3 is TGTGCCTGGACCGACAGGGCTGGCAATCAGCCCCAGCATTTT.